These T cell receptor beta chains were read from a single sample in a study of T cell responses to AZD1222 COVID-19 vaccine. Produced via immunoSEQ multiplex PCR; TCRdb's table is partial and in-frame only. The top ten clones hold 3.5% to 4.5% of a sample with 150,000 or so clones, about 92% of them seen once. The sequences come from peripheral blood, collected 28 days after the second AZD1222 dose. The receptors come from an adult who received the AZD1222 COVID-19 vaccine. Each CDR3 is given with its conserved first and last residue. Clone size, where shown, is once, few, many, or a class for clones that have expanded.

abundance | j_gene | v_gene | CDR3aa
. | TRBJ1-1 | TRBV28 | CASSLSGGWTEAFF
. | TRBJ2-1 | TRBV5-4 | CASSLEPQGEQFF
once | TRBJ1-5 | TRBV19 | CASSFREKGNQPQHF
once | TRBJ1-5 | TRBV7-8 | CASSTWSGDNQPQHF
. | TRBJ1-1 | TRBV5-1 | CASSNLGPRVTEAFF
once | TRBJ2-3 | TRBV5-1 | CASSPNTDTQYF
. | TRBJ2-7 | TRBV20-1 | CSAAGTYEQYF
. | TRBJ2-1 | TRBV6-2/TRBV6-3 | CASSYAGVLHEQFF
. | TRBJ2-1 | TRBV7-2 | CASSRRAGGVSNEQFF
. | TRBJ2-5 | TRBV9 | CASSNSGQKETQYF
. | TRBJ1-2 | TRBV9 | CASSPSSGGQGRPLYYGYTF
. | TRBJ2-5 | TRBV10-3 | CAISRQGSETQYF
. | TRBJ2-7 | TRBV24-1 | CATSDLWGSYEQYF
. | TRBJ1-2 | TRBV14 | CASSQELTGTGDGYTF
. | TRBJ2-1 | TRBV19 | CASSTIGDQFF
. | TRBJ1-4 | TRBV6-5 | CASRDRLHEKLFF
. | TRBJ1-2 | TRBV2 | CASSQTGSGYGYTF
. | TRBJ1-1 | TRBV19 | CASTATGGGTEAFF
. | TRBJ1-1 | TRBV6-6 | CASSRDRPGSYYTEAFF
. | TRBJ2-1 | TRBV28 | CASSLIGSYNEQFF
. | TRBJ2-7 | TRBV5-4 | CASSLEGGRAVEQYF
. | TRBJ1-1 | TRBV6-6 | CASRKTGLNEAFF
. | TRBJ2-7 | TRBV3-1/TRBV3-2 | CASSHPGQDSDRTYYEQYF
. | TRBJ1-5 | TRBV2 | CASSPGTGGSQPQHF
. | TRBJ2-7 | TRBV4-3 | CASSQEGWGSSGVYEQYF
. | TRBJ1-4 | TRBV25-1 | CASSELGLEREKLFF
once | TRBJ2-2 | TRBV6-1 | CASSEQGHTGELFF
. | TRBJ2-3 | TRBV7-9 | CASSATGLTDTQYF
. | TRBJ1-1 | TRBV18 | CATATSGGAEAFF
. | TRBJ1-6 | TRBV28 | CASSLSTGTGNSPLHF
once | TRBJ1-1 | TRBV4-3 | CASSWDSNTEAFF
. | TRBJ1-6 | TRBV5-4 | CASSSLQGAVTYNSPLHF
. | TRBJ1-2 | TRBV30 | CAWSANYGYTF
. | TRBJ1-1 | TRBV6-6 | CASSYGQGNTEAFF
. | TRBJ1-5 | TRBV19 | CASSISQVSNQPQHF
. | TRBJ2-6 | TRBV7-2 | CASSAGSPGANVLTF
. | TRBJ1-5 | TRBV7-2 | CASSFRPGSNQPQHF
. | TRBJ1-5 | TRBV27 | CASSLSSSGAGNQPQHF
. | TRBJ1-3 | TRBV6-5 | CASRRQEVFGNTIYF
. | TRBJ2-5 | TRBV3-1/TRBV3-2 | CASSQVAGGETQYF
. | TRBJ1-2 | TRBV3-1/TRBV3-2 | CASSSPGRLGTF
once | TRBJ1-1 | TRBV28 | CASRDTLNTEAFF
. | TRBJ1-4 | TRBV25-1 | CASSESAGMNEKLFF
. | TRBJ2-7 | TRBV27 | CASSLSGPTYEQYF
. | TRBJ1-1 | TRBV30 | CAWSLGQGLEEAFF
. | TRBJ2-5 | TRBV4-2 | CASSQGQLQETQYF
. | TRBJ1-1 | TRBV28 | CASTPRQGGTEAFF
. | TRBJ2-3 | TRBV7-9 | CASSLVPSVFVRTDTQYF
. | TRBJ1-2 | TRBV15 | CATGGGVFGYTF
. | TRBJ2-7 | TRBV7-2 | CASSLGAGAYEQYF
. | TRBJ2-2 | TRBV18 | CASSPWTENTGELFF
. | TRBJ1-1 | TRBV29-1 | CSAHAAANTEAFF
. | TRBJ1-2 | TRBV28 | CASRKTDNYGYTF
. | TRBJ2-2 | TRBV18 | CASSPNPGQNTGELFF
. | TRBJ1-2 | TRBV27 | CASSLARNYGYTF
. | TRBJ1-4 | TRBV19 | CASHRDRDEKLFF
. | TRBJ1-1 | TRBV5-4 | CASAPGQSYTEAFF
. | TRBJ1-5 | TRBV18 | CASSSTGGGSTQPQHF
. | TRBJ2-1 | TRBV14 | CASSRSYNEQFF